This T cell receptor (beta chain) was sequenced for a study of OX40 agonist ivuxolimab in advanced cancers. Overall study findings and caveats: Some nonresponders additionally presented with little normalized T-cell clonal expansion.

TCRdb keeps only in-frame clones here, not all; method: immunoSEQ multiplex PCR. The sample lists 75,000 to 80,000 clones; roughly 80% were seen once. On this clone itself: Its antigen remains unknown.

V was trimmed by 2 bases and J by 1 base, leaving 6 bases between them. This CDR3 is 14 amino acids long. Germline CDR1 MNHNY, CDR2 SVGAGI (reference sequence). The input for sequencing was CD4+ or CD8+ T cells sorted from blood, taken in a trial of the OX40 agonist ivuxolimab. The rearrangement uses TRBV6-6 and TRBJ2-4; D may be TRBD2 (5 bases). This TCR came from an adult with an advanced solid tumor such as melanoma, head and neck, liver or kidney cancer. The CDR3 sequence: CASSYREAKNIQYF. For the CDR3, the DNA is TGTGCCAGCAGTTACAGGGAGGCCAAAAACATTCAGTACTTC.